A single TCR beta chain is shown here with its context. Its antigen is not identified. These data originate in a study of post-analysis software for immune sequencing data. Study context: The courses of disease that were included comprised relapsing-remitting, secondary progressive and progressive-relapsing multiple sclerosis.

The study, taken as a whole, reports: Compared with controls, patients showed significantly lower normalized Chao1 diversity. Samples made in the same batch grouped tightly together by F measure. In patients, about 5 TRBV segments were more frequent than in controls, with TRBV5-6, TRBV5-1 and TRBV20-1 among them.

Sequencing libraries made from TCR beta cDNA carried unique molecular identifiers. Around 500,000 cDNA molecules came from around 1 to 10 million T cells. Each CDR3 protein is one row after TCRdb ran MiXCR on the PCR reads. The sample holds hundreds of thousands of distinct CDR3 sequences, under 70% seen once. The CDR3 covers 13 residues. Trimming stripped 5 bases from V and 0 bases from J, with 11 bases between. Per the germline V gene, CDR1 is SQVTM and CDR2 is ANQGSEA. The chain carries TRBV29-1 and TRBJ2-7; D unclear. The clonotype originates from a girl between 5 and 17 years old with multiple sclerosis. Sequencing input: blood. As DNA, the CDR3 is TGCAGCGTTATGGGTCCCCTCTCCTACGAGCAGTACTTC. It translates to CSVMGPLSYEQYF.